This T cell receptor beta chain came from a study of blood T cells in healthy people across ages. This clonotype was seen once. Antigen: not known. A second PCR of about 7 to 12 cycles used a sample-barcoded 5' primer and a J-beta primer mix. TCRdb reprocessed the 5' RACE reads via MiXCR and lists one record per CDR3 protein. The data contain about 830,000 distinct CDR3 sequences, about 62% of them singletons. Findings and limits, study-wide: Long-lived donors had more naive CD4+ cells and higher diversity than aged donors.

Trimming cost V 3 bases and J 2 bases, with 10 bases left between them. The CDR3 has 14 residues. The chain joins TRBV12-3 or TRBV12-4 to TRBJ1-2; the D is unclear. The TCR was taken from a man aged 25 to 40 in good health. The sequenced sample consisted of blood. The chain's CDR3 is CASSLMDGNYGYTF. The CDR3 DNA follows: TGTGCCAGCAGTTTGATGGACGGGAACTATGGCTACACCTTC.